Given below is one TCR beta chain in context. The CDR3 has 13 amino acids. Germline-derived CDR1 and CDR2 are MNHEY and SVGAGI. V shed 11 bases and J shed 3 bases, with 17 bases lying between them. The entry originates in a study of shared clonotypes between healthy human individuals. Across the study: There were three CD4 naive, three CD4 memory, two CD8 naive and one CD8 memory plates per donor.

The assay was immunoSEQ multiplex PCR, and TCRdb's table has in-frame clones only and misses some. In the table there are about 2 million clones, about 95% of which are singletons. In the naive CD8 group, cells lacked CD45RO and were positively selected for CCR7, so terminally differentiated effector memory CD45RA+ cells were left out. Each donor was a Caucasian adult residing in Nashville, Tennessee. The source is a man younger than 35 in good health. The sample comprised naive CD8+ T cells sorted from blood. The rearrangement joins TRBV6-5 to TRBJ2-7; D ambiguous. The chain's CDR3 is CAWPRGKVYEQYF. CDR3 in DNA: TGTGCCTGGCCCAGAGGAAAGGTCTACGAGCAGTACTTC.